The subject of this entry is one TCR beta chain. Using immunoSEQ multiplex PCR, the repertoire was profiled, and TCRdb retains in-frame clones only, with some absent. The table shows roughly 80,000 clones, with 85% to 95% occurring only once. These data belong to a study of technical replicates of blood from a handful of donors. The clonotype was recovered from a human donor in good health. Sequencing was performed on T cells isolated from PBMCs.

The CDR3 DNA reads TGCGCCAGCACCATTAAACCGGGACTGTTATTGGATGAGCAGTTCTTC. Its translation is CASTIKPGLLLDEQFF. This chain uses TRBV10-2 with TRBJ2-1; D perhaps matches TRBD2 (6 bases). The CDR3 spans 16 residues. Germline-derived CDR1 and CDR2 are WSHSY and SAAADI. Trimming cost V 7 bases and J 8 bases, with 24 bases left between them.